Detailed here is one T cell receptor beta chain. The CDR3 is made up of 15 amino acids. CDR1 is MNHEY, CDR2 SVGAGI, per germline. Trimming removed 7 bases from V and 4 bases from J, with 19 bases in between. This sample is drawn from a study of blood T cell repertoires in COVID-19. As for the study in general: Sites in the United States, Italy and Spain provided acute and convalescent COVID-19 samples. PBMCs, B-cell-depleted T cells, or T cells were the source of the cDNA or gDNA that made up the material.

Under the authors' procedure: Reference gene primers were amplified, and this amplification served to estimate nucleated cell counts. Sequencing used immunoSEQ multiplex PCR; TCRdb keeps in-frame clones, though not all of them. From that table come the V and J calls and clone size; the DNA was used to work out D and trimming. The profile shows around 270,000 clones, approximately 86% of them singletons. Input material: peripheral blood. The receptor was derived from a man aged 25-40 years with active or convalescent COVID-19. V usage is TRBV6-5 and J usage is TRBJ1-2; D unclear. CDR3 residues: CASTTDSWSLYGYTF. The CDR3 coding sequence is TGTGCCAGCACCACGGACTCGTGGAGTCTCTATGGCTACACCTTC.